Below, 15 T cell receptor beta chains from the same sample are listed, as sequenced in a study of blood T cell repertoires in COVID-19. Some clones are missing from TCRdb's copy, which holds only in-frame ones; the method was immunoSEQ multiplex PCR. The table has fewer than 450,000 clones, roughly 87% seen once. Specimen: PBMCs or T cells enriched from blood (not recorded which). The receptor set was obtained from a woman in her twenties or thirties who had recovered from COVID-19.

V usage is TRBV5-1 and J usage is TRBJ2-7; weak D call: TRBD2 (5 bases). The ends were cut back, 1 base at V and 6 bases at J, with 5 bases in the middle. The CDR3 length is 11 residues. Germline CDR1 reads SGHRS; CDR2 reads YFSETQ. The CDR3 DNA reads TGCGCCAGCAGCTTGCGGGGCGAGCAGTACTTC. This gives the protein CASSLRGEQYF. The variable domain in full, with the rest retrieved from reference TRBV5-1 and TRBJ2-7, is KAGVTQTPRYLIKTRGQQVTLSCSPISGHRSVSWYQQTPGQGLQFLFEYFSETQRNKGNFPGRFSGRQFSNSRSEMNVSTLELGDSALYLCASSLRGEQYFGPGTRLTVT.

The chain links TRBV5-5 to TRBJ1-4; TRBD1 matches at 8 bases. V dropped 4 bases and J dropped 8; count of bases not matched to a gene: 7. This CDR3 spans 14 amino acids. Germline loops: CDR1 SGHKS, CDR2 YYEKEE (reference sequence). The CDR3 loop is CASSETGAREKLFF. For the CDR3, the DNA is TGTGCCAGCAGCGAGACAGGGGCGAGGGAAAAACTGTTTTTT.

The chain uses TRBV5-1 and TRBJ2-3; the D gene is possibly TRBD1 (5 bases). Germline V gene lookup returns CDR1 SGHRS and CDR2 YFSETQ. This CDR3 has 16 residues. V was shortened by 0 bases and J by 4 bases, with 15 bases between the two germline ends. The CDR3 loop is CASSLGRGEVADTQYF. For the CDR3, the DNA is TGCGCCAGCAGCTTGGGTAGGGGTGAGGTGGCAGATACGCAGTATTTT.

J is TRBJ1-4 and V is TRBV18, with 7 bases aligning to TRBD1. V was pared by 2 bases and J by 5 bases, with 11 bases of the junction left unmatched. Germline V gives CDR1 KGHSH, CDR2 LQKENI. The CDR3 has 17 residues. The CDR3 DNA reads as TGTGCCAGCTCACCATATTCCCACAGGGGCCGAAATGAAAAACTGTTTTTT. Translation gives CASSPYSHRGRNEKLFF.

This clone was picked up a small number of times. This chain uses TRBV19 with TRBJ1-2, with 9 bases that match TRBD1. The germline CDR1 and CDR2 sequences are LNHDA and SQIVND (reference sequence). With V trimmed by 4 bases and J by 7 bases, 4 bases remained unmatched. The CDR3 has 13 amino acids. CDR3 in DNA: TGTGCCAGTAGTACTACACAGGGGGCTGGCTACACCTTC. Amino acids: CASSTTQGAGYTF.

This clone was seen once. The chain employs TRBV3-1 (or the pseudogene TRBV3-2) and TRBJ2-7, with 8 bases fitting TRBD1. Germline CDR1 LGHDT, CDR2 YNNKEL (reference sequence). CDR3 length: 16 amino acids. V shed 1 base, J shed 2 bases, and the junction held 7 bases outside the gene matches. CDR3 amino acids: CASSQVDRGGTYEQYF. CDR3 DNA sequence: TGTGCCAGCAGCCAAGTCGACAGGGGTGGAACCTACGAGCAGTACTTC.

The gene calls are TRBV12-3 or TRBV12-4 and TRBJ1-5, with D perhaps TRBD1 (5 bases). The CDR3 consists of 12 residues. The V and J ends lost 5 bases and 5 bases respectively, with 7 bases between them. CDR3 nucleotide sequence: TGTGCCAGCAGTCCAGGGTATCAGCCCCAGCATTTT. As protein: CASSPGYQPQHF.

CDR3 loop: CASSQTGTNYGYTF. For the CDR3, the DNA is TGTGCCAGCTCACAAACCGGGACTAACTATGGCTACACCTTC. The chain couples TRBV18 to TRBJ1-2; D call uncertain. Trimming stripped 4 bases from V and 0 bases from J, with 9 bases between. The CDR3 runs to 14 residues. Germline-derived CDR1 and CDR2 are KGHSH and LQKENI.

CDR3 loop: CASSTPGLATDTQYF. In nucleotides, the CDR3 is TGTGCCAGCAGCACCCCGGGACTAGCCACAGATACGCAGTATTTT. The chain has TRBV7-9 and TRBJ2-3; 9 nucleotides agree with TRBD2. The ends lost 5 bases at V and 2 bases at J; junction bases unmatched: 5. The CDR3 runs to 15 residues. Germline CDR1 reads SEHNR; CDR2 reads FQNEAQ (reference sequence).

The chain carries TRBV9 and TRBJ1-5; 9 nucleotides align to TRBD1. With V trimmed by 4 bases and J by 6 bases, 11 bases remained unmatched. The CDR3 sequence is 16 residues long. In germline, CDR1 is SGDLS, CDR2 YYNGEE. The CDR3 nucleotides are TGTGCCAGCAGCCCCGGTGGGACAGGGCTGGGTCAGCCCCAGCATTTT. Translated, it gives CASSPGGTGLGQPQHF. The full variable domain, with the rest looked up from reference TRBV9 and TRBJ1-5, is DSGVTQTPKHLITATGQRVTLRCSPRSGDLSVYWYQQSLDQGLQFLIQYYNGEERAKGNILERFSAQQFPDLHSELNLSSLELGDSALYFCASSPGGTGLGQPQHFGDGTRLSIL.

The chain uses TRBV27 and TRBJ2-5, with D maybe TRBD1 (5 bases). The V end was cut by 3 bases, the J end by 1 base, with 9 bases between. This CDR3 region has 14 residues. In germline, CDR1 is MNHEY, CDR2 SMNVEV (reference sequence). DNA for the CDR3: TGTGCCAGCAGTTTTTTGGGGCCCCAAGAGACCCAGTACTTC. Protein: CASSFLGPQETQYF.

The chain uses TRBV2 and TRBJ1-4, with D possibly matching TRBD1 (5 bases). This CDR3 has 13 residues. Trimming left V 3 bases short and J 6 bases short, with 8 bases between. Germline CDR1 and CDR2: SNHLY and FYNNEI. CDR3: CASSEGPYEKLFF. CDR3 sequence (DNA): TGTGCCAGCAGTGAGGGGCCTTATGAAAAACTGTTTTTT.

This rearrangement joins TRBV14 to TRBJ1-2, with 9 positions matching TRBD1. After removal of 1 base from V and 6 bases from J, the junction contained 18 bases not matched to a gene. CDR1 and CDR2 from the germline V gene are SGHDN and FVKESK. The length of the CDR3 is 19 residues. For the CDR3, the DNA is TGTGCCAGCAGCCAAGGATTTTCGGGACAGGGATACCTCTGGGATGGCTACACCTTC. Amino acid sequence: CASSQGFSGQGYLWDGYTF. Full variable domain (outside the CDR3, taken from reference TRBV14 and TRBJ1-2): EAGVTQFPSHSVIEKGQTVTLRCDPISGHDNLYWYRRVMGKEIKFLLHFVKESKQDESGMPNNRFLAERTGGTYSTLKVQPAELEDSGVYFCASSQGFSGQGYLWDGYTFGSGTRLTVV.

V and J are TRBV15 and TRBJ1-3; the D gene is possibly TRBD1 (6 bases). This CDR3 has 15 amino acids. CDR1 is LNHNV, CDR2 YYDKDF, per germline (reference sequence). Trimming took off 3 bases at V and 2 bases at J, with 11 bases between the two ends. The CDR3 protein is CATSSTGWAGNTIYF. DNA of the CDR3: TGTGCCACCAGCAGTACAGGGTGGGCTGGAAACACCATATATTTT.

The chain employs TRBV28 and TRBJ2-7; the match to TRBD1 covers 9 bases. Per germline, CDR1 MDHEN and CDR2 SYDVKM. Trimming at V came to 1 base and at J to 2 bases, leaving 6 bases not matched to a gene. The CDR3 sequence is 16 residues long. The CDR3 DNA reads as TGTGCCAGCAGTTTATTCGAAGGACAGGGGACCTACGAGCAGTACTTC. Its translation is CASSLFEGQGTYEQYF.